The clone carrying this T cell receptor beta chain was recorded a few times. The assay was immunoSEQ multiplex PCR, and TCRdb's table has in-frame clones only and misses some. Here the sample spans roughly 760,000 clones, about 74% being singletons. Donation came from healthy HIV-negative adults that had no recent acute infections or vaccinations. It was into CD45RA+ naive and CD45RA-negative memory subsets that the CD4+ cells were split. The data derive from a study of shared clonotypes between healthy human individuals. Germline-derived CDR1 and CDR2 are GTSNPN and SVGIG (reference sequence). The ends lost 7 bases at V and 2 bases at J; junction bases unmatched: 3. The CDR3 loop spans 12 amino acids.

V is TRBV30 and J is TRBJ1-2; 8 bases align to TRBD1. This receptor was identified in a woman under 40 in good health. The specimen was memory CD4+ T cells sorted from blood. Sample subset: CD45RA-negative fraction. The CDR3 region is CAFTGGNYGYTF. CDR3 nucleotide sequence: TGTGCCTTTACAGGGGGAAACTATGGCTACACCTTC.